A single T cell receptor beta chain is shown here with its context. Its antigen is unidentified. By 5'RACE template switching, TCR cDNA was produced, with a universal primer site and UMIs added in the process. A single record per CDR3 protein comes from TCRdb applying MiXCR to the 5' RACE reads. The sample shows 95,000 to 100,000 distinct CDR3 sequences, under 7% of them seen only once. Germline V CDR1 and CDR2: DFQATT, SNEGSKA (reference sequence). The J segment lost 1 base and the V segment lost 3 bases, leaving 9 bases of the junction unmatched. The CDR3 consists of 17 residues. This specimen comes from a study of T cells after yellow fever vaccination. General observations from the study: Weaker overall, the secondary response nonetheless peaked faster (day 5 versus 15). Most primary-vaccination clones recurred post-booster (roughly 96% CD4, over 70% CD8).

The V and J genes are TRBV20-1 and TRBJ2-3; 11 positions match TRBD2. This clonotype was obtained from a man younger than 35 who received the YFV17D yellow fever vaccine. The material sequenced was CD8+ T cells sorted from PBMCs, taken 10 days after the yellow fever booster vaccination. This chain's CDR3 is CSARKVAGGLGTDTQYF. The CDR3 DNA reads as TGCAGTGCTAGGAAGGTAGCGGGGGGGCTCGGCACAGATACGCAGTATTTT.